This paragraph covers one TCR beta chain sequence. Its specificity is unknown. CD25-based Treg depletion was applied to purified naive CD4+ T cells. After constant-region reverse-primer amplification, full-length variable regions underwent semi-nested PCR with Nested Universal Primer A. Each CDR3 protein is one row after TCRdb ran MiXCR on the 5' RACE reads. Among 40,000 to 65,000 distinct CDR3 sequences listed, approximately 25% were seen once. V was trimmed by 6 bases and J by 7 bases, leaving 18 bases between them. CDR3 size: 14 residues. CDR1 is MNHNY, CDR2 SVGAGI, per germline (reference sequence). The study, taken as a whole, reports: Tumor Treg TCRs overlapped most with tumor naive CD4+ cells.

The J gene is TRBJ1-2, the V gene TRBV6-6; a weak D match, TRBD1 (5 bases). Material for sequencing was tumor-infiltrating naive CD4+ T cells sorted from the breast tumor. Subset indicated: naive CD4+ T cells, CD4+CD45RA+CD25-. The sequence derives from a female donor with breast cancer. Here the CDR3 reads CASSKNNQGGGYTF. CDR3 sequence (DNA): TGTGCCAGCAGCAAAAATAACCAGGGAGGTGGCTACACCTTC.